This T cell receptor beta chain is from a study of response to subunit inactivated influenza vaccine. TCRdb re-analysed the RT-PCR reads in MiXCR, keeping a single row per CDR3 protein. The sample yields about 540,000 distinct CDR3 sequences, roughly 23% seen once. The data were also submitted as part of a second study, on T cells expressing NK-cell markers. According to that study: The authors generated TCR beta cDNA through 5'RACE template switching with UMIs. Dominance of the CD3+CD56-NKG2C+ fraction by these clonotypes also held in a few donors.

The sequence came from a man aged 45-65 years who received an inactivated influenza vaccine. The starting material was CD4+ T cells sorted from PBMCs, obtained roughly 13 days after vaccination.

CDR3 in amino acids: CSARAGGNYEQYF. Written as DNA, the CDR3 is TGCAGCGCACGAGCGGGAGGGAACTACGAGCAGTACTTC. This chain links TRBV20-1 with TRBJ2-7; TRBD2 matches at 10 bases. The germline CDR1 and CDR2 sequences are DFQATT and SNEGSKA (reference sequence). This CDR3 spans 13 amino acids.